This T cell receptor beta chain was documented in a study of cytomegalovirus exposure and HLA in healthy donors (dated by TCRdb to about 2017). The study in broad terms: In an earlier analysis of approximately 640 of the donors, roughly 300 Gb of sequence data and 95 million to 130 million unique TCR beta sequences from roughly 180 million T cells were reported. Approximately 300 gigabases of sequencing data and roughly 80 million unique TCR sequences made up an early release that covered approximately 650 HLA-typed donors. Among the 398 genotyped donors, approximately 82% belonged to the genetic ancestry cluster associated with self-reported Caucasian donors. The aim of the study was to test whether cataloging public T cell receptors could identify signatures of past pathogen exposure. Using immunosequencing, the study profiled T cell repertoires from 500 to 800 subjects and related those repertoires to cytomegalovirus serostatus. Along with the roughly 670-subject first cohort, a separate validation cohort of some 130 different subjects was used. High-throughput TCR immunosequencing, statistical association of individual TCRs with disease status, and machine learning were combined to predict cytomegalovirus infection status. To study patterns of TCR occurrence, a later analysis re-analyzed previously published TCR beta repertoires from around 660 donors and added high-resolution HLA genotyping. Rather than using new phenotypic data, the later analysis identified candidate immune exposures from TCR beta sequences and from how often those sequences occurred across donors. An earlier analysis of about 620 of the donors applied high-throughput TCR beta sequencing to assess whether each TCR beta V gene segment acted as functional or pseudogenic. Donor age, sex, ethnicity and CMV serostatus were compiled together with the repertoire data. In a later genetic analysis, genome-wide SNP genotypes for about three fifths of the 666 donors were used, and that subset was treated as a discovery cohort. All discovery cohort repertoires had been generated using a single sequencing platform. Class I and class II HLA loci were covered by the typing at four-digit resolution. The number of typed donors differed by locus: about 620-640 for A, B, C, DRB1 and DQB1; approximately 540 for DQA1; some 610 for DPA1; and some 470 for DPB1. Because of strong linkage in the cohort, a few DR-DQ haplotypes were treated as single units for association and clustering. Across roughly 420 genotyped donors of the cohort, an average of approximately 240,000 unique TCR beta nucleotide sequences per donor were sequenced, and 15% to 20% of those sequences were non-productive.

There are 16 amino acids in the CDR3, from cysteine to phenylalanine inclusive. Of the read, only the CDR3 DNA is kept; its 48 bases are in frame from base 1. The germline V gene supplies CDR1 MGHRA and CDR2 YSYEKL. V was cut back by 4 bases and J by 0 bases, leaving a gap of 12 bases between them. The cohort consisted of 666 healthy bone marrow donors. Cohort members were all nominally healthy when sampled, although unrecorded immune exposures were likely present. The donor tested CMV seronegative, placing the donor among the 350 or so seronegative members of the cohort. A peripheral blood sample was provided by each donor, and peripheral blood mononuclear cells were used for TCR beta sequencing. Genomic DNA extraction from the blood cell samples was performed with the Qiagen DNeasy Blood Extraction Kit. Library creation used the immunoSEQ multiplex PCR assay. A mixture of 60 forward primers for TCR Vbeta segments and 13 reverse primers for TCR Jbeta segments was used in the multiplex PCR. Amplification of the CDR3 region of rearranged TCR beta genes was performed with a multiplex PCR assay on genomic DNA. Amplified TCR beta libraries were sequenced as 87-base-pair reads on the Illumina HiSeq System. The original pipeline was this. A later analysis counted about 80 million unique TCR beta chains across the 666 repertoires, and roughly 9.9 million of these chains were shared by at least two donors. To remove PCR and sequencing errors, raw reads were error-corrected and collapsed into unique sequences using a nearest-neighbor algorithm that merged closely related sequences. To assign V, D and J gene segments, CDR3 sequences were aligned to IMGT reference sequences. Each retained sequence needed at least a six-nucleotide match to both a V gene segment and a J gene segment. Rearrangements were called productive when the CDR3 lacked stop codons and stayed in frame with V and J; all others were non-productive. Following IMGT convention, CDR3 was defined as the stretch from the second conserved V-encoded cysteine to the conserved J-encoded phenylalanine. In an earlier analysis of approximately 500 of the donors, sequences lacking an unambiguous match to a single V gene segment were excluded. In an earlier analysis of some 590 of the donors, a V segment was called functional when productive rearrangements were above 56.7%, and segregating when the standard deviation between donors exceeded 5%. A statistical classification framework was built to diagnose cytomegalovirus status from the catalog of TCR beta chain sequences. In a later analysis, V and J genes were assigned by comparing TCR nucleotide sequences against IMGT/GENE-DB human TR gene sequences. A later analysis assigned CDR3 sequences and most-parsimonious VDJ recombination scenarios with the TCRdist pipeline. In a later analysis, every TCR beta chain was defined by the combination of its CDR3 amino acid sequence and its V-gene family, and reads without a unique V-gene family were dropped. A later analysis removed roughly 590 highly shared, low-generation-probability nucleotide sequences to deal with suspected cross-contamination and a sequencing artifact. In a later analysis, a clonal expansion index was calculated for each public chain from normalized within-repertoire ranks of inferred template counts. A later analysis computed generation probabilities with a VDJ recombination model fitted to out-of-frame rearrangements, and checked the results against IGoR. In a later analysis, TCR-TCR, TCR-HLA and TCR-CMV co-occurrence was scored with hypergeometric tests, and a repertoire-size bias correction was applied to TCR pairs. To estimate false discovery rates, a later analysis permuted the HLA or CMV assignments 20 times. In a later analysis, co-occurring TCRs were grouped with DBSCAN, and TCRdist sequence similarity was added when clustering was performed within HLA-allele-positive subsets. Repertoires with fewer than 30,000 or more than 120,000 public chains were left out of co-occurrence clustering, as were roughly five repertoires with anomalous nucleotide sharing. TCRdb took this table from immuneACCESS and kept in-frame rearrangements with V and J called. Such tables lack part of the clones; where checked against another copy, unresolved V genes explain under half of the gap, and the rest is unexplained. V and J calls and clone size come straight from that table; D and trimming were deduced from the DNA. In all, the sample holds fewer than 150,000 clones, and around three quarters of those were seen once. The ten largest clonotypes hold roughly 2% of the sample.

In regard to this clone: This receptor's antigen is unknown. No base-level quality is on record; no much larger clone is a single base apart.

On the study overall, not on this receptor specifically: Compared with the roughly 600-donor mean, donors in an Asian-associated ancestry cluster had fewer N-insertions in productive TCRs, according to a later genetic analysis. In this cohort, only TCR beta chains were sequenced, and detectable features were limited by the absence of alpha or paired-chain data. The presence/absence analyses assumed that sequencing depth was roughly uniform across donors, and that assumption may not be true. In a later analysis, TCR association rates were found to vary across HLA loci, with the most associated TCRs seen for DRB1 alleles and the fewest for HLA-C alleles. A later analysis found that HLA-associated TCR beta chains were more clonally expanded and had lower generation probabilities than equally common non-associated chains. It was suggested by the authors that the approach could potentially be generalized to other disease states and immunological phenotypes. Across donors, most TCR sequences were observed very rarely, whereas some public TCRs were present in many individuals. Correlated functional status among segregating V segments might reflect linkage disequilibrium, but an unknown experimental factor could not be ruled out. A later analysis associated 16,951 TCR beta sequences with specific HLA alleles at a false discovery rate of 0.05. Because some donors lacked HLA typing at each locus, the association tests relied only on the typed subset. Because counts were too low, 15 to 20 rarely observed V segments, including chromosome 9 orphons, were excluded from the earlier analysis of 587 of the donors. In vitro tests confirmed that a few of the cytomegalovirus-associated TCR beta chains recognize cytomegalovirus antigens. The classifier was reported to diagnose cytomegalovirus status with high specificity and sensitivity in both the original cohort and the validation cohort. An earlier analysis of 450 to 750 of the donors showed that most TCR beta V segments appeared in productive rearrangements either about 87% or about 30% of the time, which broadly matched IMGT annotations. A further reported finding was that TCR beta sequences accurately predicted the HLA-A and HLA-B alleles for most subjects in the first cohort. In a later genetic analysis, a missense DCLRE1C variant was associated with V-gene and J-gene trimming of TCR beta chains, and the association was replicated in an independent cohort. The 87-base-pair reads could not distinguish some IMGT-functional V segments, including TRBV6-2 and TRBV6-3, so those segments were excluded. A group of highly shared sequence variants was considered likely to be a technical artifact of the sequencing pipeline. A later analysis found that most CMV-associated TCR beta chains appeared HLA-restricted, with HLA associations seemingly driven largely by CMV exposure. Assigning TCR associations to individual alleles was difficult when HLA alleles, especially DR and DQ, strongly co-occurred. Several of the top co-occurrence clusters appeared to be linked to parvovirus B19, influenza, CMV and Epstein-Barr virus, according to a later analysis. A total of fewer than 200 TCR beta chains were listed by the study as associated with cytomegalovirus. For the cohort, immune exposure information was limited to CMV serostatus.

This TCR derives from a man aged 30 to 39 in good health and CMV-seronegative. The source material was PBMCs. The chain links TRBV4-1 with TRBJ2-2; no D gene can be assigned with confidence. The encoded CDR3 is CASSLSGLANTGELFF. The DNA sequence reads TGCGCCAGCAGCCTCTCCGGCCTAGCGAACACCGGGGAGCTGTTTTTT.